This T cell receptor beta chain was recovered during a study of OX40 agonist ivuxolimab in advanced cancers. Study-wide context: Having had anti-PD-1, anti-PD-L1 or anti-CTLA-4 therapy before was allowed, and over 35% had some. Three patients got partial responses; one had hepatocellular carcinoma and two had cutaneous melanoma.

Repertoires were generated with immunoSEQ multiplex PCR, while TCRdb's copy carries only in-frame clones and drops some. The sample carries 98,000 or so clones, 75% to 95% recorded once. A remark on this clone: Its specificity is unknown.

Samples of blood were obtained at baseline, on cycle 4 day 1, and on cycle 7 day 1. Per the germline V gene, CDR1 is SGHAT and CDR2 is FQNNGV. This CDR3 contains 14 residues. Study observations and caveats: At 0.1 to 3.0 mg/kg and by week 6, clonal expansion occurred in CD4+ and CD8+ blood T cells.

The TCR comes from an adult with an advanced solid tumor such as melanoma, head and neck, liver or kidney cancer. The chain combines TRBV11-2 with TRBJ2-5; 9 positions agree with TRBD1. The J call is uncertain, as TRBJ2-7 better fits the DNA end. The specimen comprised CD4+ or CD8+ T cells sorted from blood, sampled in a trial of the OX40 agonist ivuxolimab. This CDR3 is CASSIGTGTYEQYF. The DNA of the CDR3 is TGTGCCAGCAGCATCGGGACAGGGACCTACGAGCAGTACTTC.